The rows below give T cell receptor beta chains drawn from one sample of a study of MAIT cells during Salmonella Paratyphi A infection. TCRdb passed the 5' RACE reads through MiXCR, listing each CDR3 protein once. The sample carries hundreds of distinct CDR3 sequences, about 27% recorded once. The specimen comprised MAIT cells from blood, sampled at the last sampling point of the challenge study. The receptor source for this set is a person between 18 and 75 years old who was deliberately infected with Salmonella Paratyphi A in a paratyphoid fever challenge study. The CDR3 runs from the conserved cysteine through the conserved F or W. D genes are given only for firm matches. Clone sizes are given selectively: once, few, many, or a class where the clone is expanded.

v_call,d_call,clone_size,j_call,cdr3_aa,cdr3_nt
TRBV20-1,TRBD2,-,TRBJ2-3,CSARVRTSLHQYF,TGCAGTGCTAGAGTAAGGACTAGTCTCCATCAGTATTTT
TRBV15,-,large,TRBJ2-1,CATSRDSAGSNEQFF,TGTGCCACCAGCAGAGACTCAGCGGGTTCCAATGAGCAGTTCTTC
TRBV5-1,TRBD1,-,TRBJ2-2,CASSLGTGTNTGELFF,TGCGCCAGCAGCCTCGGGACAGGGACGAACACCGGGGAGCTGTTTTTT
TRBV20-1,-,-,TRBJ2-1,CSAGGRRMWNEQFF,TGCAGTGCTGGGGGACGTAGGATGTGGAATGAGCAGTTCTTC
TRBV28,TRBD2,hyperexpanded,TRBJ2-1,CASSLGGSGSVSYNEQFF,TGTGCCAGCAGCTTAGGGGGTAGCGGGAGTGTCTCCTACAATGAGCAGTTCTTC
TRBV6-1,-,large,TRBJ2-2,CASSEGTDTGELFF,TGTGCCAGCAGTGAAGGGACGGACACCGGGGAGCTGTTTTTT
TRBV20-1,-,medium-sized,TRBJ2-7,CSASNQDRTYEQYF,TGCAGTGCTAGTAACCAGGACCGCACCTACGAGCAGTACTTC
TRBV7-9,-,-,TRBJ1-5,CASSPDDQRQPQHF,TGTGCCAGCAGCCCGGACGACCAGCGTCAGCCCCAGCATTTT
TRBV27,TRBD1,medium-sized,TRBJ1-4,CASSPTGTGGHEKLFF,TGTGCCAGCAGTCCAACCGGGACAGGGGGCCATGAAAAACTGTTTTTT
TRBV15,-,-,TRBJ1-4,CVTSRGTETEKLFF,TGTGTCACCAGCAGAGGGACCGAGACGGAAAAACTGTTTTTT
TRBV3-1,-,large,TRBJ2-2,CASSQDRDYTGELFF,TGTGCCAGCAGCCAAGATCGGGACTACACCGGGGAGCTGTTTTTT
TRBV20-1,-,-,TRBJ1-1,CSARRGNTEAFF,TGCAGTGCTAGACGAGGGAACACTGAAGCTTTCTTT
TRBV20-1,-,-,TRBJ2-1,CSARPVQVPGNNEQFF,TGCAGTGCCAGGCCCGTACAGGTTCCGGGAAACAATGAGCAGTTCTTC
TRBV20-1,TRBD1,-,TRBJ1-1,CSARWTGETEAVF,TGCAGTGCTAGATGGACAGGGGAGACTGAAGCTGTCTTT
TRBV4-2,TRBD2,-,TRBJ2-1,CASSQEGGSGSSYNEQFF,TGTGCCAGCAGCCAAGAAGGTGGTAGCGGGAGTTCTTACAATGAGCAGTTCTTC
TRBV4-2,TRBD2,medium-sized,TRBJ2-7,CASSQELVTSGSYEQYF,TGTGCCAGCAGCCAAGAGTTGGTGACTAGCGGTTCCTACGAGCAGTACTTC
TRBV5-1,TRBD1,-,TRBJ1-1,CASSTGQGNTEAFF,TGCGCCAGCAGCACGGGACAGGGGAACACTGAAGCTTTCTTT
TRBV6-4,TRBD2,-,TRBJ2-3,CASSDSGLVTDTQYF,TGTGCCAGCAGTGACTCAGGACTAGTCACAGATACGCAGTATTTT
TRBV20-1,TRBD2,medium-sized,TRBJ2-1,CSARRLGAGDYNEQFF,TGCAGTGCTAGACGCCTGGGAGCGGGAGACTACAATGAGCAGTTCTTC
TRBV6-4,-,-,TRBJ2-3,CASSSGSTDTQYF,TGTGCCAGCAGTAGCGGGAGCACAGATACGCAGTATTTT
TRBV6-1,-,medium-sized,TRBJ1-1,CASSPRENTEAFF,TGTGCCAGCAGCCCCCGGGAGAACACTGAAGCTTTCTTT
TRBV6-4,-,medium-sized,TRBJ1-2,CASSDSDGSGYTF,TGTGCCAGCAGTGACTCCGACGGGAGTGGCTACACCTTC
TRBV6-2/TRBV6-3,-,large,TRBJ2-7,CASSYSDTYEQYF,TGTGCCAGCAGTTACTCGGACACCTACGAGCAGTACTTC
TRBV6-4,TRBD2,-,TRBJ2-1,CASSDGTSAYNEQFF,TGTGCCAGCAGTGACGGGACTAGCGCCTACAATGAGCAGTTCTTC
TRBV12-3/TRBV12-4,-,-,TRBJ2-1,CASRKQGTYNEQFF,TGTGCCAGCAGAAAACAGGGTACCTACAATGAGCAGTTCTTC
TRBV10-3,TRBD1,-,TRBJ1-2,CAFRPGQEHYGYTF,TGTGCCTTCAGACCGGGACAGGAACACTATGGCTACACCTTC
TRBV15,-,-,TRBJ2-3,CATSRQGETDTQYF,TGTGCCACCAGCAGACAGGGAGAAACAGATACGCAGTATTTT
TRBV10-1,-,-,TRBJ2-2,CASSESTTGELFF,TGCGCCAGCAGTGAGTCGACCACCGGGGAGCTGTTTTTT
TRBV29-1,TRBD1,few,TRBJ1-1,CSVKLQGPEAFF,TGCAGCGTTAAATTACAGGGGCCTGAAGCTTTCTTT
TRBV5-1,-,-,TRBJ1-1,CASMNRDNTEAFF,TGCGCCAGCATGAACAGGGATAACACTGAAGCTTTCTTT
TRBV4-2,TRBD2,medium-sized,TRBJ2-7,CASSQDPSGSNEQYF,TGTGCCAGCAGCCAAGATCCTAGCGGGAGCAACGAGCAGTACTTC
TRBV6-4,-,medium-sized,TRBJ2-3,CASSEGEGGDTQYF,TGTGCCAGCAGTGAAGGAGAAGGGGGGGATACGCAGTATTTT
TRBV20-1,TRBD1,many,TRBJ1-2,CSASTGGVDGYTF,TGCAGTGCTTCGACAGGGGGCGTCGATGGCTACACCTTC
TRBV20-1,TRBD2,-,TRBJ2-1,CSARGTSGYNEQFF,TGCAGTGCTAGGGGGACTAGCGGATACAATGAGCAGTTCTTC
TRBV20-1,TRBD1,large,TRBJ2-7,CSARGDRESYEQYF,TGCAGTGCTAGAGGGGACAGGGAGTCCTACGAGCAGTACTTC
TRBV4-2,-,-,TRBJ2-5,CASSQERGSSETQYF,TGTGCCAGCAGCCAAGAAAGGGGTAGCTCAGAGACCCAGTACTTC
TRBV29-1,TRBD1,few,TRBJ2-1,CSVAPTGGKRIEQFF,TGCAGCGTTGCCCCAACAGGGGGTAAGCGGATTGAGCAGTTCTTC
TRBV20-1,TRBD2,large,TRBJ2-7,CSARERESEQYF,TGCAGTGCTAGAGAGCGGGAGTCTGAGCAGTACTTC
TRBV6-1,TRBD1,medium-sized,TRBJ1-1,CASSEPDRVTEAFF,TGTGCCAGCAGTGAACCCGACAGGGTCACTGAAGCTTTCTTT
TRBV2,-,-,TRBJ2-1,CASSEGAEYNEQFF,TGTGCCAGCAGTGAAGGGGCAGAGTACAATGAGCAGTTCTTC
TRBV6-4,TRBD2,hyperexpanded,TRBJ2-3,CASSASGSTDTQYF,TGTGCCAGCAGTGCTAGCGGGAGCACAGATACGCAGTATTTT
TRBV15,TRBD2,few,TRBJ2-7,CATSKQREANEQYF,TGTGCCACCAGCAAGCAGCGGGAGGCCAACGAGCAGTACTTC
TRBV6-2/TRBV6-3,-,-,TRBJ2-7,CASSYSERGYEQYF,TGTGCCAGCAGTTACAGCGAGAGGGGCTACGAGCAGTACTTC
TRBV24-1,-,medium-sized,TRBJ2-2,CATSDLGRETGELFF,TGTGCCACCAGTGATTTAGGCAGGGAGACCGGGGAGCTGTTTTTT
TRBV15,-,-,TRBJ2-3,CATSSEQGIGTDTQYF,TGTGCCACCAGCAGCGAACAGGGAATAGGCACAGATACGCAGTATTTT
TRBV24-1,TRBD2,large,TRBJ2-5,CATSDQREVETQYF,TGTGCCACCAGTGATCAGCGGGAGGTGGAGACCCAGTACTTC